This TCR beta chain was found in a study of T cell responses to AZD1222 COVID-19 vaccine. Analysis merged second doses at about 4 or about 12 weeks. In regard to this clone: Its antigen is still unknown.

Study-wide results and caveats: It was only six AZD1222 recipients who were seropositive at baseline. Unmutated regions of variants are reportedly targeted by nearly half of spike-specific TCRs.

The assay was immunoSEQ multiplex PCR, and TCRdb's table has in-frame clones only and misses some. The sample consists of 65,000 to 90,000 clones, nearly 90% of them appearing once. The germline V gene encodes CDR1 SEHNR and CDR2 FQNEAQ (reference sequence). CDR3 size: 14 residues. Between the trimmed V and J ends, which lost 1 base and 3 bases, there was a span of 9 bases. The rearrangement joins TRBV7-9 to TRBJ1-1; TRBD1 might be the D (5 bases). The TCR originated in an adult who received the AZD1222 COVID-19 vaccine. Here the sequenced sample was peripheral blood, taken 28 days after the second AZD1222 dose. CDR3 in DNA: TGTGCCAGCAGCTTAGTGGGGGGAGACACTGAAGCTTTCTTT. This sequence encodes CASSLVGGDTEAFF. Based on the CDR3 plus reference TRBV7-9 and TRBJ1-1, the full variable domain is DTGVSQNPRHKITKRGQNVTFRCDPISEHNRLYWYRQTLGQGPEFLTYFQNEAQLEKSRLLSDRFSAERPKGSFSTLEIQRTEQGDSAMYLCASSLVGGDTEAFFGQGTRLTVV.